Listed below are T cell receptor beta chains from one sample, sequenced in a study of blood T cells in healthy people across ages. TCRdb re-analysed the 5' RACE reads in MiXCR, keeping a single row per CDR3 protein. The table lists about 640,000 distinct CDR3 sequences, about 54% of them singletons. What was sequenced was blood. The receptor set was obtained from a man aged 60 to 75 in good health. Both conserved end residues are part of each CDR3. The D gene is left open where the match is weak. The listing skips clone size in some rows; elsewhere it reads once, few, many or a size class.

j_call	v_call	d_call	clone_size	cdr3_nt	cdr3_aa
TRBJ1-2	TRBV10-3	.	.	TGTGCCGGCGGGGGTAACTATGGCTACACCTTC	CAGGGNYGYTF
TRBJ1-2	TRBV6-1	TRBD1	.	TGTGCCAGCAGTACTAACCCGGGACAGATTGCCCATGGCTACACCTTC	CASSTNPGQIAHGYTF
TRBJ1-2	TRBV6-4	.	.	TGTGCCAGCAGCTTCACAGGGTTCTATGGCTACACCTTC	CASSFTGFYGYTF
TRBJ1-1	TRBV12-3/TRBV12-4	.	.	TGTGCCAGCAGCGATCAACGTGGGGGGACTGAAGCTTTCTTT	CASSDQRGGTEAFF
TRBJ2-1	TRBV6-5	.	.	TGTGCCAGCAGTTACTCGAGTCGAGGGTACACCTACAATGAGCAGTTCTTC	CASSYSSRGYTYNEQFF
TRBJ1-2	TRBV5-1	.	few	TGCGCCAGCAGCTTGGAAGCGGGGTTGGACTACACCTTC	CASSLEAGLDYTF
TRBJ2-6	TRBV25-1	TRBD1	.	TGTGCCAGCAGTGGAAACAGGGGCTCTGGGGCCAACGTCCTGACTTTC	CASSGNRGSGANVLTF
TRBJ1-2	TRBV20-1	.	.	TGCAGTGCTAGAGATTCGGGCAGGGGAAGCTACACCTTC	CSARDSGRGSYTF
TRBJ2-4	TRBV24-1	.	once	TGTGCCACCAGTGATCCCACCTCGACAGGTGGAGTAAACATTCAGTACTTC	CATSDPTSTGGVNIQYF
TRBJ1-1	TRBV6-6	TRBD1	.	TGTGCCAGCAGTGGACAGGGGATCACTGAAGCTTTCTTT	CASSGQGITEAFF
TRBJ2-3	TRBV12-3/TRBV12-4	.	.	TGTGCCAGCAGTTTGGGGCCTAGCACAGATACGCAGTATTTT	CASSLGPSTDTQYF
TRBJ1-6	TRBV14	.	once	TGTGCCAGCAGCCACCGAGGCGGGGGTTCACCCCTCCACTTT	CASSHRGGGSPLHF
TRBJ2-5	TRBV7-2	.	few	TGTGCCAGCAGCTTAGTTGCAGGGTGGCAAGAGACCCAGTACTTC	CASSLVAGWQETQYF
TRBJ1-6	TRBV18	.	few	TGTGCCAGCTCACCAGGACCCAATTCACCCCTCCACTTT	CASSPGPNSPLHF
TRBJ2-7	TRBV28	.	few	TGTGCCAGCAGTTTGGGTGGTGGGGTAACCTACGAGCAGTACTTC	CASSLGGGVTYEQYF
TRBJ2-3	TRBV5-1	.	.	TGCGCCAGCAGCTGGGGCTTTCGGGATACGCAGTATTTT	CASSWGFRDTQYF
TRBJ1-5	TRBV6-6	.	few	TGTGCCAGCTCCGACGGTAATCAGCCCCAGCATTTT	CASSDGNQPQHF
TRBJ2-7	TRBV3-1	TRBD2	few	TGTGCCAGCAGCCAAGTGGCTAGCGGGTCCCAAGGGGCCCAGTACTTC	CASSQVASGSQGAQYF
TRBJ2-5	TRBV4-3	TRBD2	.	TGCGCCAGCAGCCAAGATATAGGAGCGGGGGGCAAAGAGACCCAGTACTTC	CASSQDIGAGGKETQYF
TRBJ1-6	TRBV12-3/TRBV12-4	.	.	TGTGCCAGCAGTGTGACGGGAGTTAATTCACCCCTCCACTTT	CASSVTGVNSPLHF
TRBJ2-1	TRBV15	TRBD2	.	TGTGCCACCAGCAGACTCAACGGGGTAGCGGGGGGGCGCGGCAATGAGCAGTTCTTC	CATSRLNGVAGGRGNEQFF
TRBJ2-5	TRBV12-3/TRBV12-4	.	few	TGTGCCAGCAGTTTGGGCCCAACGGGAGAGACCCAGTACTTC	CASSLGPTGETQYF
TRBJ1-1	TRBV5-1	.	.	TGCGCCAGCAGCTTGAAGGACAGATTAAACACTGAAGCTTTCTTT	CASSLKDRLNTEAFF
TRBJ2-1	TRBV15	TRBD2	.	TGTGCCACCAGCAGACTCAGGACTAGCGGGGGGGCCGTCTACAAGGAGCAGTTCTTC	CATSRLRTSGGAVYKEQFF
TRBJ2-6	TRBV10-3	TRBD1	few	TGTGCCATCAGTGACGACAGGGGGAGATCTGGGGCCAACGTCCTGACTTTC	CAISDDRGRSGANVLTF
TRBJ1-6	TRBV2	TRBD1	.	TGTGTCAGCAGCGCGACAGGGGGCCAATCACCCCTCCACTTT	CVSSATGGQSPLHF
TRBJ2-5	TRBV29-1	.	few	TGCAGCGTTGTGGCAGCTCCCCAAGAGACCCAGTACTTC	CSVVAAPQETQYF
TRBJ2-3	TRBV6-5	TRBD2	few	TGTGCCAGCAGTTACCGGACGGGACTAGCGGGGAACACAGATACGCAGTATTTT	CASSYRTGLAGNTDTQYF
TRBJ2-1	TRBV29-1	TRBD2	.	TGCAGCGCCGCAAGCGGGGGGAACGGTGAGCAGTTCTTC	CSAASGGNGEQFF
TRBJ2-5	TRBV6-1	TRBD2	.	TGTGCCAGCTCATGGGCGGGGGAAGAGACCCAGTACTTC	CASSWAGEETQYF
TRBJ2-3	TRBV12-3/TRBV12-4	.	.	TGTGCCAGCAGCTCCGTGAGCGCAGATACGCAGTATTTT	CASSSVSADTQYF
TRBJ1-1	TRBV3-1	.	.	TGTGCCAGCCGAGCTCCGGGAACGAACACTGAAGCTTTCTTT	CASRAPGTNTEAFF
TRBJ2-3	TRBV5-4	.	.	TGTGCCAGCAGCTTGGTTCGCTCCGTTGGGGGTGTTACAGATACGCAGTATTTT	CASSLVRSVGGVTDTQYF
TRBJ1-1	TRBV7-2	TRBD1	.	TGTGCCAGCAGTCATGGACAGGGGAGGACTGAAGCTTTCTTT	CASSHGQGRTEAFF
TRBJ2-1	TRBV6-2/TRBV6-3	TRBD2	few	TGTGCCAGCAGTTACAGGGCTAGCGGGGGGTACAATGAGCAGTTCTTC	CASSYRASGGYNEQFF
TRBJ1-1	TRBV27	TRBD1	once	TGTGCCAGCAGTCCGTGGACAGGGGGGGGAGACACTGAAGCTTTCTTT	CASSPWTGGGDTEAFF
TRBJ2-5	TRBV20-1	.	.	TGCAGTGCTACCAGACCCCTCGGGACGATCCAAGAGACCCAGTACTTC	CSATRPLGTIQETQYF
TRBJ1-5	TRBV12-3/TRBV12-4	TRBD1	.	TGTGCCAGCACCCCGACAGGGAGTCAGCCCCAGCATTTT	CASTPTGSQPQHF
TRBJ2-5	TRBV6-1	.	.	TGTGCCAGCAGTGACGAGTGGGGACTGCAAGAGACCCAGTACTTC	CASSDEWGLQETQYF
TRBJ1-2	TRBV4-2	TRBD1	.	TGTGCCAGCAGCCAGAGACAGGGAGGAAGCTATGGCTACACCTTC	CASSQRQGGSYGYTF
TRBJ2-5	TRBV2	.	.	TGTGCCAGCAGTGAACTCGGTTTTCAGTACTTC	CASSELGFQYF
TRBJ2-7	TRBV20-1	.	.	TGCAGTGCTAGCAGGGGAGGCTACGAGCAGTACTTC	CSASRGGYEQYF
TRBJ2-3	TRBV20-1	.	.	TGCAGTGCTAGCTATAAGCGGGTCACAGATACGCAGTATTTT	CSASYKRVTDTQYF
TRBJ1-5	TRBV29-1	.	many	TGCAGCGTCGCGGGCGATAGCAATCAGCCCCAGCATTTT	CSVAGDSNQPQHF
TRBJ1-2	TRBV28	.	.	TGTGCCAGCAGTTTGGGGGGGCGATTTAACTATGGCTACACCTTC	CASSLGGRFNYGYTF
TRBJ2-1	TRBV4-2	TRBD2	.	TGTGCCAGCTGTGTAGGACTAGCCGGCAATGAGCAGTTCTTC	CASCVGLAGNEQFF
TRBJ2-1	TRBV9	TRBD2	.	TGTGCCAGCAGCCCCCGCAGCGGGGGGGGAGGTGAGCAGTTCTTC	CASSPRSGGGGEQFF
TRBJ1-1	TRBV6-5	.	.	TGTGCCAGCGTACAGGGGAACACTGAAGCTTTCTTT	CASVQGNTEAFF
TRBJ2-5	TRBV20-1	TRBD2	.	TGCAGTGCTAGGGGTAGCGGGGGGGCTGACCAAGAGACCCAGTACTTC	CSARGSGGADQETQYF
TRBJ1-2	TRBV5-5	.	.	TGTGCCAGCAGCTTGGCCTGGGAAGACTATGGCTACACCTTC	CASSLAWEDYGYTF
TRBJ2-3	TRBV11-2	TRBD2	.	TGTGCCAGCAGCTTGGAGCGGGGTTCAGATACGCAGTATTTT	CASSLERGSDTQYF
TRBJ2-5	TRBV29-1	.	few	TGCAGCGTCTCTAGTACAGGGCAAGAGACCCAGTACTTC	CSVSSTGQETQYF
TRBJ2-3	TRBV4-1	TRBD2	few	TGCGCCAGCAGCGACACTAGCGCAGATACGCAGTATTTT	CASSDTSADTQYF
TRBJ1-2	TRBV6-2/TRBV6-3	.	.	TGTGCCAGCACCTCTCGGGCGGACTATGGCTACACCTTC	CASTSRADYGYTF
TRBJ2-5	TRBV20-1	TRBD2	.	TGCAGTACTAGCCCGACTCCGGGACTACAGCAAGAGACCCAGTACTTC	CSTSPTPGLQQETQYF